This T cell receptor (beta chain) appears in the sequencing data of a study of CD8+ T cells in alopecia areata. It was cDNA, reverse transcribed from extracted RNA, that served as the sequencing template. The repertoire was sequenced with immunoSEQ multiplex PCR; TCRdb's copy has only in-frame clones and lacks some. The table lists 200,000 or so clones, roughly two fifths of them singletons. The study's findings and limits: There was only one nonresponder, so it was unclear how baseline CD8+ expansion relates to response. Normal scalp showed lower clonality than lesional scalp, especially alopecia totalis/universalis. Scalp and blood retained many expanded lesional clones during tofacitinib.

On this clone: The target antigen is unknown.

The CDR3 is made up of 15 amino acids. CDR1 and CDR2 from the germline V gene are LGHNA and YNFKEQ. Trimming pared 0 bases from V and 5 bases from J, leaving 11 bases between. Treatment defined: oral pan-JAK inhibitor, 5-10 mg twice daily. It was from PBMCs that CD4+ and CD8+ T cells were sorted. The J gene is TRBJ2-1, the V gene TRBV4-2; D uncertain. The clonotype comes from a human donor with alopecia areata. The starting material was CD4+ T cells sorted from blood, obtained at approximately week 31, from a patient treated with tofacitinib. DNA for the CDR3: TGTGCCAGCAGCCAAGATACGGCTAGGCACAATGAGCAGTTCTTC. It yields the protein CASSQDTARHNEQFF.